One sample yielded the 20 T cell receptor beta chains listed below, sequenced in a study of blood T cell repertoires in COVID-19. The method was immunoSEQ multiplex PCR; TCRdb's version includes in-frame clones alone and lacks a portion of them. The data show under 200,000 clones, with roughly 90% seen just once and 0.65% to 0.95% held by the top ten. Sequenced material: peripheral blood. Every receptor here comes from a woman in her seventies with acute or convalescent COVID-19.

The chain has TRBV15 and TRBJ1-2, with TRBD1 matching 9 bases. CDR3 size: 13 residues. Germline-derived CDR1 and CDR2 are LNHNV and YYDKDF (reference sequence). V shed 5 bases, J shed 5 bases, and the junction held 3 bases outside the gene matches. CDR3 loop: CATSGGQGYGYTF. The CDR3 nucleotides are TGTGCCACCAGCGGGGGACAGGGATATGGCTACACCTTC.

This chain joins TRBV10-3 and TRBJ2-4, with D possibly being TRBD1 (6 bases). V gave up 1 base and J gave up 0 bases, with 25 bases separating them. In germline, CDR1 is ENHRY, CDR2 SYGVKD. The CDR3 extends over 21 amino acids. CDR3 in amino acids: CAISEFSLRTDLYLAKNIQYF. In DNA form, the CDR3 reads TGTGCCATCAGTGAGTTCTCTCTGAGGACAGATTTATACTTAGCCAAAAACATTCAGTACTTC.

The chain has TRBV27 and TRBJ1-1; D gene uncertain. The CDR3 is 14 amino acids. Germline CDR1 reads MNHEY; CDR2 reads SMNVEV (reference sequence). Trimming took 3 bases from V and 1 from J, leaving 9 bases between them. The CDR3 here is CASSFTARNTEAFF. The CDR3 DNA sequence: TGTGCCAGCAGTTTCACAGCTCGGAACACTGAAGCTTTCTTT.

V gene TRBV7-2 combines with J gene TRBJ2-4; 7 bases are shared with TRBD2. V lost 5 bases, J lost 0 bases, and 7 bases stayed unmatched. The CDR3 sequence is 16 residues long. Germline CDR1 SGHTA, CDR2 FQGNSA. DNA of the CDR3: TGTGCCAGCAGCCCCCAGCGGGGCCTAGCCAAAAACATTCAGTACTTC. Protein product: CASSPQRGLAKNIQYF. Using reference TRBV7-2 and TRBJ2-4 for the parts outside the CDR3, the full variable domain is GAGVSQSPSNKVTEKGKDVELRCDPISGHTALYWYRQSLGQGLEFLIYFQGNSAPDKSGLPSDRFSAERTGGSVSTLTIQRTQQEDSAVYLCASSPQRGLAKNIQYFGAGTRLSVL.

The V and J genes are TRBV6-5 and TRBJ2-7; D perhaps matches TRBD1 (6 bases). The CDR3 has 14 amino acids. Germline assignment: CDR1 MNHEY and CDR2 SVGAGI. V was cut by 7 bases and J by 3 bases, with 16 bases left in between. The CDR3 DNA is TGTGCCAGCACCTCCCTACAGGGATACTACGAGCAGTACTTC. Encoded protein: CASTSLQGYYEQYF.

The chain joins TRBV24-1 to TRBJ2-3, with 10 bases lining up with TRBD1. This CDR3 has 16 amino acids. V shed 4 bases and J 1 base; nucleotides not matched to a gene: 4. The germline V gene encodes CDR1 KGHDR and CDR2 SFDVKD. CDR3 nucleotide sequence: TGTGCCACCAGTGACCGGGGGACAGGGGGCACAGATACGCAGTATTTT. Amino acid sequence: CATSDRGTGGTDTQYF.

This clone appeared once. The V call is TRBV5-5, the J call TRBJ2-1; 9 bases agree with TRBD2. CDR3 length: 15 residues. Unmatched junction bases numbered 13, after V lost 5 bases and J lost 10 bases. CDR1 and CDR2 (germline): SGHKS, YYEKEE (reference sequence). The CDR3 bases are TGTGCCAGCAGACCCGGACTAGCGCTAGGGGGGGAGCAGTTCTTC. This codes for CASRPGLALGGEQFF.

The chain carries TRBV11-3 and TRBJ1-1; no reliable D call. CDR1 SGHNT and CDR2 YENEEA come from the germline V gene. CDR3 length equals 14 residues. Trimming removed 3 bases from V and 5 bases from J, with 13 bases in between. CDR3 residues: CASSFAAVGTEAFF. As DNA, the CDR3 is TGTGCCAGCAGCTTCGCCGCCGTCGGGACTGAAGCTTTCTTT.

This clone was counted once. The chain is built from TRBV10-3 and TRBJ1-6; D might be TRBD1 (5 bases). The CDR3 runs to 13 residues. Germline loops: CDR1 ENHRY, CDR2 SYGVKD. Trimming shortened V by 7 bases and J by 8 bases, and 12 bases separated the two germline ends. DNA of the CDR3: TGTGCCATCAACCAGGGCCTCCATTCACCCCTCCACTTT. Translated, it gives CAINQGLHSPLHF.

This chain links TRBV28 with TRBJ1-5, with TRBD1 matching over 7 bases. V lost 5 bases and J lost 4; bases outside the gene matches: 5. CDR3 size: 14 residues. The germline V gene has CDR1 MDHEN and CDR2 SYDVKM. The CDR3 region is CASSPGQRNQPQHF. The CDR3 bases are TGTGCCAGCAGTCCGGGACAGAGGAATCAGCCCCAGCATTTT. Drawing the rest from reference TRBV28 and TRBJ1-5, the complete variable domain is DVKVTQSSRYLVKRTGEKVFLECVQDMDHENMFWYRQDPGLGLRLIYFSYDVKMKEKGDIPEGYSVSREKKERFSLILESASTNQTSMYLCASSPGQRNQPQHFGDGTRLSIL.

The chain combines TRBV24-1 with TRBJ2-1; 15 bases agree with TRBD2. CDR1 KGHDR and CDR2 SFDVKD come from the germline V gene. CDR3 length: 19 amino acids. The V segment lost 3 bases and the J segment 0 bases; nucleotides outside the gene matches: 5. This CDR3 reads CATSDPGLAGGSSYNEQFF. CDR3 nucleotides: TGTGCCACCAGTGATCCCGGACTAGCGGGAGGGAGCTCCTACAATGAGCAGTTCTTC.

The chain uses TRBV13 and TRBJ1-4; D is uncertain. Between the trimmed V and J ends, which lost 4 bases and 0 bases, there was a span of 9 bases. This CDR3 region has 15 residues. Germline V CDR1 and CDR2: PRHDT, FYEKMQ (reference sequence). The CDR3 DNA is TGTGCCAGCAGCTCCCTCCGGGCAACTAATGAAAAACTGTTTTTT. It is translated as CASSSLRATNEKLFF.

The CDR3 here is CASSFGSRQATYEQYF. CDR3 DNA: TGTGCCAGCAGTTTCGGGTCGAGACAGGCCACCTACGAGCAGTACTTC. This chain joins TRBV28 and TRBJ2-7, with a tentative D call TRBD1 (6 bases). CDR1 is MDHEN, CDR2 SYDVKM, per germline. The CDR3 sequence is 16 residues long. V lost 3 bases to trimming and J lost 2 bases, with 17 bases between them.

This clone was observed a handful of times. V gene TRBV6-5 combines with J gene TRBJ2-5; 9 bases match TRBD1. The CDR3 loop spans 15 amino acids. CDR1 is MNHEY, CDR2 SVGAGI, per germline. V shed 6 bases, J shed 4 bases, and the junction held 9 bases outside the gene matches. The CDR3 reads CASSLDRGAGETQYF. The CDR3 DNA follows: TGTGCCAGCAGCTTAGACAGGGGGGCAGGAGAGACCCAGTACTTC.

In this sample, this clone turned up once. This chain connects TRBV5-1 to TRBJ1-2; a possible D gene is TRBD1 (6 bases). V was trimmed by 1 base and J by 8 bases, leaving 15 bases between them. CDR3 length equals 14 residues. CDR1 and CDR2 from the germline V gene are SGHRS and YFSETQ. CDR3 in DNA: TGCGCCAGCAGCTTGACAGGGAGGGTCGAAGGCTACACCTTC. Protein: CASSLTGRVEGYTF.

The chain links TRBV5-1 to TRBJ1-1; 9 nucleotides line up with TRBD1. The length of the CDR3 is 15 residues. Germline-derived CDR1 and CDR2 are SGHRS and YFSETQ. The trim removed 0 bases at V and 4 bases at J, leaving 4 bases unmatched. The DNA of the CDR3 is TGCGCCAGCAGCTTGGAACAGGGGGCGAGCACTGAAGCTTTCTTT. Translated, it gives CASSLEQGASTEAFF.

The chain joins TRBV10-2 to TRBJ1-3; no definite D call. V lost 10 bases, J lost 0 bases, and 13 bases lay in between. The length of the CDR3 is 14 residues. Germline V gene sequence: CDR1 WSHSY, CDR2 SAAADI. CDR3 sequence reads: CATQSPDSGNTIYF. In nucleotides, the CDR3 is TGCGCCACTCAGTCCCCCGACTCTGGAAACACCATATATTTT.

Notes on this clone: A junction end diverges from the germline sequence, so it may reflect a read error. The chain combines TRBV5-1 with TRBJ1-2; TRBD1 might be the D (6 bases). Germline V gene data show CDR1 as SGHRS and CDR2 as YFSETQ. The CDR3 spans 15 residues. The CDR3 coding sequence is TGCGTCAGCAGCAGAACGTTGGACAGCCCACAGGGCTACACCTTC. This sequence encodes CVSSRTLDSPQGYTF.

Note on this clone: The same CDR3 also results from other DNA sequences found in this sample. J is TRBJ1-1 and V is TRBV6-5; 7 nucleotides agree with TRBD1. The CDR3 spans 13 residues. Trimming at V came to 6 bases and at J to 1 base, leaving 2 bases not matched to a gene. Germline V gene sequence: CDR1 MNHEY, CDR2 SVGAGI. The CDR3 DNA sequence: TGTGCCAGCAGAGGACAGGCGAACACTGAAGCTTTCTTT. It yields the protein CASRGQANTEAFF.

This clone appeared a single time. The J gene is TRBJ2-2, the V gene TRBV19, with D maybe TRBD1 (5 bases). Trimming took 3 bases from V and 5 from J, leaving 10 bases between them. The CDR3 totals 14 residues. CDR1 is LNHDA and CDR2 is SQIVND in the germline V gene (reference sequence). The CDR3 reads CASSIRVTTGELFF. DNA of the CDR3: TGTGCCAGTAGTATCAGGGTTACGACCGGGGAGCTGTTTTTT.